One sample yielded the 8 T cell receptor beta chains listed below, sequenced in a study of Ad26.COV2.S vaccination and SARS-CoV-2 variants. This sample's treatment: some 20 received Ad26.COV2.S at low or high dose, single or two shots; 5 received placebo; per-sample allocation not given. Sampling occurred on day 63 after the first vaccine or placebo injection. Method: immunoSEQ multiplex PCR; TCRdb's copy keeps in-frame clones and lacks some. The table has under 400,000 clones, 80% to 90% seen once; the top ten hold about 3.4%. Source: peripheral blood, taken in a trial of Ad26.COV2.S vaccine versus placebo. The receptors here all came from a person aged 18 to 59 who received the Ad26.COV2.S COVID-19 vaccine or a placebo.

The rearrangement links TRBV7-9 to TRBJ1-4, with 8 bases identical to TRBD1. The CDR3 has 14 amino acids. The V gene end was trimmed by 5 bases and the J gene end by 5 bases; junction bases not matched to a gene: 4. The germline V gene encodes CDR1 SEHNR and CDR2 FQNEAQ (reference sequence). The CDR3 region is CASSKGQENEKLFF. DNA for the CDR3: TGTGCCAGCAGCAAGGGACAGGAGAATGAAAAACTGTTTTTT.

The chain has TRBV16 and TRBJ2-7, with 11 positions matching TRBD2. The V gene's germline CDR1 is KGHSY and CDR2 FQNENV. CDR3 length: 15 residues. Trimming took 2 bases from V and 4 from J; bases not matched to a gene: 4. The CDR3 is CASSQPGTSGYEQYF. Written as DNA, the CDR3 is TGTGCCAGCAGCCAACCCGGGACTAGCGGATACGAGCAGTACTTC. Based on the CDR3 plus reference TRBV16 and TRBJ2-7, the full variable domain is GEEVAQTPKHLVRGEGQKAKLYCAPIKGHSYVFWYQQVLKNEFKFLISFQNENVFDETGMPKERFSAKCLPNSPCSLEIQATKLEDSAVYFCASSQPGTSGYEQYFGPGTRLTVT.

The chain recombines TRBV2 with TRBJ2-1; TRBD1 matches at 8 bases. The germline CDR1 and CDR2 sequences are SNHLY and FYNNEI. The CDR3 runs to 15 residues. V trimming: 5 bases; J trimming: 5 bases; junction bases outside the gene matches: 8. The CDR3 region has the DNA TGTGCCAGCAGTCGGGCCAGGGGGCGAAACAATGAGCAGTTCTTC. It translates to CASSRARGRNNEQFF. Full variable domain (rest looked up from reference TRBV2 and TRBJ2-1): EPEVTQTPSHQVTQMGQEVILRCVPISNHLYFYWYRQILGQKVEFLVSFYNNEISEKSEIFDDQFSVERPDGSNFTLKIRSTKLEDSAMYFCASSRARGRNNEQFFGPGTRLTVL.

This clone was observed once. The rearrangement uses TRBV30 and TRBJ2-2; D unclear. The V end lost 0 bases, the J end lost 3 bases, and 14 bases lay between the germline ends. The germline V gene has CDR1 GTSNPN and CDR2 SVGIG (reference sequence). The CDR3 covers 16 residues. The CDR3: CAWSVGRSGDTGELFF. The CDR3 DNA is TGTGCCTGGAGTGTAGGACGGAGTGGGGACACCGGGGAGCTGTTTTTT. Full variable domain (outside the CDR3, taken from reference TRBV30 and TRBJ2-2): SQTIHQWPATLVQPVGSPLSLECTVEGTSNPNLYWYRQAAGRGLQLLFYSVGIGQISSEVPQNLSASRPQDRQFILSSKKLLLSDSGFYLCAWSVGRSGDTGELFFGEGSRLTVL.

The V call is TRBV4-2, the J call TRBJ2-5; D may correspond to TRBD1 or TRBD2 (6 bases each). V lost 0 bases to trimming and J lost 5 bases, with 19 bases between them. CDR1 and CDR2 (germline): LGHNA, YNFKEQ. This CDR3 is 17 amino acids long. CDR3 nucleotides: TGTGCCAGCAGCCAAGAGTTGGGGGGCGCTTTTTTCGAGACCCAGTACTTC. The encoded protein is CASSQELGGAFFETQYF.

This chain connects TRBV11-3 to TRBJ1-1; TRBD1 is a possible D gene (6 bases). V shed 7 bases and J shed 3 bases, with 12 bases lying between them. This CDR3 spans 13 amino acids. CDR1 and CDR2 (germline): SGHNT, YENEEA. This CDR3 is CASKYSGDTEAFF. As DNA, the CDR3 is TGTGCCAGCAAATATTCAGGGGACACTGAAGCTTTCTTT.

The chain combines TRBV7-9 with TRBJ1-2; TRBD1 matches at 9 bases. Per the germline V gene, CDR1 is SEHNR and CDR2 is FQNEAQ (reference sequence). The junction had 4 bases not matched to a gene; V was cut back by 3 bases and J by 5 bases. This CDR3 spans 14 amino acids. The CDR3 loop is CASSFPGQGYGYTF. CDR3 in DNA: TGTGCCAGCAGCTTCCCGGGACAGGGATATGGCTACACCTTC. Using reference TRBV7-9 and TRBJ1-2 for the parts outside the CDR3, the full variable domain is DTGVSQNPRHKITKRGQNVTFRCDPISEHNRLYWYRQTLGQGPEFLTYFQNEAQLEKSRLLSDRFSAERPKGSFSTLEIQRTEQGDSAMYLCASSFPGQGYGYTFGSGTRLTVV.

This clone has a handful of counts. This chain uses TRBV10-3 with TRBJ2-1; D possibly uses TRBD1 or TRBD2 (6 bases each). The CDR3 has 15 amino acids. Looked up from germline, CDR1 is ENHRY and CDR2 is SYGVKD. The ends were cut back, 7 bases at V and 0 bases at J, with 13 bases in the middle. As DNA, the CDR3 is TGTGCCATCAAGGAGGGGGGCCTCTCCTACAATGAGCAGTTCTTC. This encodes CAIKEGGLSYNEQFF.